The 14 T cell receptor beta chains below come from one sample, sequenced in a study of blood T cell repertoires in COVID-19. Libraries were prepared by immunoSEQ multiplex PCR; TCRdb keeps only in-frame clonotypes and omits some of them. The sample lists more than 150,000 clones; around 87% were seen once. Sequencing was performed on peripheral blood. Receptors originate from a man aged 55-75 years with COVID-19, enrolled during active disease.

The rearrangement joins TRBV23-1 to TRBJ2-7; 7 bases agree with TRBD2. TRBV23-1 is given ORF status, its function remaining uncertain. This CDR3 spans 21 amino acids. J gave up 1 base and V 3 bases, and 24 bases lay outside the gene matches. This CDR3 is CASSHSPTSRRKNFASYEQYF. CDR3 nucleotides: TGCGCCAGCAGTCATTCTCCGACTAGCCGACGAAAAAACTTCGCGTCCTACGAGCAGTACTTC.

V is TRBV28 and J is TRBJ1-4, with no clear D. The CDR3 length is 14 residues. The V end was cut by 2 bases, the J end by 7 bases, with 11 bases between. Germline loops: CDR1 MDHEN, CDR2 SYDVKM. The CDR3 region is CASSLPLLREKLFF. The CDR3 nucleotides read TGTGCCAGCAGTTTACCACTCTTGCGTGAAAAACTGTTTTTT.

V usage is TRBV4-3 and J usage is TRBJ1-4; D gene uncertain. Trimming cost V 0 bases and J 1 base, with 15 bases left between them. CDR3 length: 18 residues. Germline V gene data show CDR1 as LGHNA and CDR2 as YSLEER. In DNA, the CDR3 is TGCGCCAGCAGCCAAGATATCGTTCGGGAACTAACTAATGAAAAACTGTTTTTT. Translated, it gives CASSQDIVRELTNEKLFF.

The chain combines TRBV6-6 with TRBJ2-7; 8 bases line up with TRBD1. Germline CDR1 MNHNY, CDR2 SVGAGI (reference sequence). The V segment lost 8 bases and the J segment 2 bases; nucleotides outside the gene matches: 5. This CDR3 is built from 13 residues. CDR3 coding DNA: TGTGCCAGCCTCAAACAGGGGGCCTACGAGCAGTACTTC. Protein product: CASLKQGAYEQYF.

Notes on this clone: One end of the junction does not line up with germline, which may come from a read error. The rearrangement links TRBV7-9 to TRBJ2-7; D is possibly TRBD2 (5 bases). CDR3 length equals 17 residues. Germline CDR1 is SEHNR and CDR2 is FQNEAQ (reference sequence). The CDR3 spells CASSPGGRTMGSSEQYF. DNA for the CDR3: TGTGCCAGCAGCCCAGGAGGCCGGACGATGGGTTCCTCCGAGCAGTACTTC. Drawing the rest from reference TRBV7-9 and TRBJ2-7, the complete variable domain is DTGVSQNPRHKITKRGQNVTFRCDPISEHNRLYWYRQTLGQGPEFLTYFQNEAQLEKSRLLSDRFSAERPKGSFSTLEIQRTEQGDSAMYLCASSPGGRTMGSSEQYFGPGTRLTVT.

The rearrangement joins TRBV18 to TRBJ1-1; TRBD1 agrees at 7 bases. V lost 2 bases and J lost 13; bases outside the gene matches: 10. CDR1 and CDR2 from the germline V gene are KGHSH and LQKENI. The CDR3 runs to 13 residues. Written as DNA, the CDR3 is TGTGCCAGCTCACCAGGGACAGACGGACTGGGTTTCTTT. Translating it yields CASSPGTDGLGFF.

As concerns this clone: In the same sample, other DNA sequences code for this CDR3. V is TRBV6-2 or TRBV6-3 and J is TRBJ1-6; no clear D. The ends were cut back, 4 bases at V and 7 bases at J, with 8 bases in the middle. The CDR3 consists of 13 residues. Germline V lookup: CDR1 MNHEY, CDR2 SVGEGT. As DNA, the CDR3 is TGTGCCAGCAGTTTCACGGGAAATTCACCCCTCCACTTT. Amino acids: CASSFTGNSPLHF.

This chain joins TRBV27 and TRBJ1-5; 7 bases align to TRBD1. The V gene end was trimmed by 6 bases and the J gene end by 7 bases; junction bases not matched to a gene: 12. CDR3 length equals 15 residues. Germline CDR1 is MNHEY and CDR2 is SMNVEV (reference sequence). The DNA of the CDR3 is TGTGCCAGCAGCACGACAGGGATAGGGGGCCAGCCCCAGCATTTT. Protein: CASSTTGIGGQPQHF.

The V and J genes are TRBV6-1 and TRBJ1-5, with D perhaps TRBD1 (5 bases). The CDR3 loop spans 15 amino acids. Germline V gene sequence: CDR1 MNHNS, CDR2 SASEGT. V lost 0 bases, J lost 8 bases, and 14 bases lay in between. Here the CDR3 DNA reads TGTGCCAGCAGTGAAGCGAGAAGGGGAACGGAGCCCCAGCATTTT. As protein: CASSEARRGTEPQHF.

This clone appeared a single time. The chain uses TRBV6-5 and TRBJ2-2, with TRBD2 matching 8 bases. In germline, CDR1 is MNHEY, CDR2 SVGAGI. V lost 2 bases, J lost 6 bases, and 5 bases stayed unmatched. The length of the CDR3 is 15 residues. The CDR3 DNA reads as TGTGCCAGCAGTTACGCGGGGGGCCGGTCCGGGGAGCTGTTTTTT. Amino acid sequence: CASSYAGGRSGELFF.

The chain has TRBV18 and TRBJ2-5; 15 bases map to TRBD2. V shed 1 base and J 2 bases; nucleotides not matched to a gene: 5. CDR1 and CDR2 (germline): KGHSH, LQKENI. The CDR3 has 18 amino acids. CDR3 in amino acids: CASSPQGLAGGRQETQYF. CDR3 nucleotide sequence: TGTGCCAGCTCACCACAGGGACTAGCGGGAGGAAGGCAAGAGACCCAGTACTTC.

J is TRBJ1-1 and V is TRBV5-1; TRBD1 matches at 10 bases. Losses at the gene ends were 2 bases for V and 6 bases for J; bases not matched to a gene: 13. The V gene's germline CDR1 is SGHRS and CDR2 YFSETQ. This CDR3 is 17 amino acids long. As DNA, the CDR3 is TGCGCCAGCAGCTTTGGAGACAGGGGGCATCTTTTCGCTGAAGCTTTCTTT. Translating it yields CASSFGDRGHLFAEAFF.

The chain uses TRBV5-1 and TRBJ2-7; D gene unclear. This CDR3 contains 12 residues. CDR1 and CDR2 (germline): SGHRS, YFSETQ. Between the trimmed V and J ends, which lost 3 bases and 3 bases, there was a span of 7 bases. CDR3 sequence (DNA): TGCGCCAGCAGCTCACTCGACTACGAGCAGTACTTC. It translates to CASSSLDYEQYF.

This chain links TRBV14 with TRBJ2-2; possibly TRBD1 for D (5 bases). Deletions cut 4 bases from V and 7 bases from J, with 10 bases between. The CDR3 extends over 13 amino acids. Germline V gives CDR1 SGHDN, CDR2 FVKESK. The CDR3 DNA is TGTGCCAGCAGCCCCCAGGGATACGGGGAGCTGTTTTTT. The encoded protein is CASSPQGYGELFF.